This TCR beta chain was documented in a study of blood T cell repertoires in COVID-19. Trimming pared 5 bases from V and 0 bases from J, leaving 10 bases between. The CDR3 sequence is 14 residues long. CDR1 and CDR2 (germline): LNHDA, SQIVND (reference sequence). Clones were sequenced by immunoSEQ multiplex PCR, and TCRdb holds only the in-frame ones, with some missing. The sample contains approximately 200,000 clones, approximately 90% of which appear only once. Residents of over 20 US areas, aged about 18 to 100 years, made up the participants. Participants were placed into cohorts based on the clinical history they reported. Two negative PCRs, clearance, or symptom resolution were required of recovered Cohort 3 donors.

This clonotype was sampled from a man under 40 who had recovered from COVID-19. The sequencing sample was made of PBMCs or T cells enriched from blood (not recorded which). This chain joins TRBV19 and TRBJ1-1; no firm D call. The CDR3, as DNA: TGTGCCAGTAGTTGGCCAGGAATGAACACTGAAGCTTTCTTT. Protein product: CASSWPGMNTEAFF.